The sample holds a few counts of the clone carrying this TCR beta chain. Its antigen remains unidentified. The authors built TCR beta libraries using iRepertoire HTBI primers and Arm-PCR of CDR3 regions. TCRdb processed the multiplex PCR reads anew with MiXCR; each CDR3 protein has one entry. The sample lists roughly 400,000 distinct CDR3 sequences; roughly 20% were seen once. This specimen belongs to a study of regulatory T cells in long-lasting Graves disease. Findings and limits, study-wide: Fewer public clonotypes were shared by new patients (around 960) than by persistent patients (around 2,900).

V shed 11 bases, J shed 9 bases, and the junction held 6 bases outside the gene matches. The CDR3 spans 11 residues. Germline-derived CDR1 and CDR2 are MNHNS and SASEGT. Time point given: persistent/refractory GD, antithyroid drugs over 5 years with positive TRAb. The TCR library was made from RNA extracted from PBMCs. This receptor was taken from a female donor with Graves disease. The specimen was peripheral blood mononuclear cells (PBMCs), collected when the disease was refractory, from a patient treated with antithyroid drugs. The chain joins TRBV6-1 to TRBJ2-1; 8 bases agree with TRBD2. The DNA for the CDR3 is TGTGCCGCCTCGGCGGGGGGTGAGCAGTTCTTC. It yields the protein CAASAGGEQFF.